Shown below are 30 T cell receptor beta chains from a single sample sequenced in a study of cytomegalovirus exposure and HLA in healthy donors (dated by TCRdb to 2016 to 2017). The library was produced with the immunoSEQ multiplex PCR assay. A mixture of 60 forward primers for TCR Vbeta segments and 13 reverse primers for TCR Jbeta segments was used in the multiplex PCR. What TCRdb holds here is the immuneACCESS table cut down to in-frame rearrangements. Part of the clones is not present; checked against another copy, under half of the missing clones reflect an unresolved V gene, and the others are unexplained. The sample includes about 200,000 clones, with more than 60% observed a single time. 1.7% of the sample is taken by the ten largest. Input material: PBMCs. All receptors derive from a man in his fifties in good health and CMV-seronegative.

The rearrangement links TRBV19 to TRBJ2-5; D unresolved. The germline CDR1 and CDR2 sequences are LNHDA and SQIVND (reference sequence). The CDR3 covers 15 residues. Trimming took 3 bases from V and 0 from J, leaving 11 bases between them. The chain's CDR3 is CASSINKQYQETQYF. DNA of the CDR3: TGTGCCAGTAGTATCAATAAACAGTACCAAGAGACCCAGTACTTC. Filled out from reference TRBV19 and TRBJ2-5, the complete variable domain reads DGGITQSPKYLFRKEGQNVTLSCEQNLNHDAMYWYRQDPGQGLRLIYYSQIVNDFQKGDIAEGYSVSREKKESFPLTVTSAQKNPTAFYLCASSINKQYQETQYFGPGTRLLVL.

The chain has TRBV7-2 and TRBJ2-1; tentative D call: TRBD2 (6 bases). This CDR3 region has 16 residues. Looked up from germline, CDR1 is SGHTA and CDR2 is FQGNSA. Trimming stripped 1 base from V and 1 base from J, with 11 bases between. CDR3 in DNA: TGTGCCAGCAGCTTAGATTACGGGAGTTCCTACAATGAGCAGTTCTTC. It codes for CASSLDYGSSYNEQFF. The variable domain in full, completed from reference TRBV7-2 and TRBJ2-1, reads GAGVSQSPSNKVTEKGKDVELRCDPISGHTALYWYRQSLGQGLEFLIYFQGNSAPDKSGLPSDRFSAERTGGSVSTLTIQRTQQEDSAVYLCASSLDYGSSYNEQFFGPGTRLTVL.

This clone was found a few times. This rearrangement joins TRBV19 to TRBJ2-7; possible D gene TRBD2, 5 bases. The CDR3 consists of 13 residues. The V end was cut by 6 bases, the J end by 5 bases, with 14 bases between. Germline values: CDR1 LNHDA, CDR2 SQIVND (reference sequence). The CDR3 here is CASRRGRMDEQYF. CDR3 bases: TGTGCCAGTAGAAGAGGGCGAATGGACGAGCAGTACTTC.

The V and J genes are TRBV2 and TRBJ2-3; 9 bases match TRBD1. CDR1 is SNHLY and CDR2 is FYNNEI in the germline V gene. The CDR3 extends over 14 amino acids. The V segment lost 6 bases and the J segment 1 base; nucleotides outside the gene matches: 2. The CDR3 here is CASSGDRGTDTQYF. CDR3 in DNA: TGTGCCAGCAGCGGGGACAGGGGCACAGATACGCAGTATTTT.

The rearrangement uses TRBV4-2 and TRBJ2-3; 10 bases align to TRBD2. This CDR3 comprises 17 residues. Germline V CDR1 and CDR2: LGHNA, YNFKEQ. J gave up 3 bases and V 2 bases, and 8 bases lay outside the gene matches. In nucleotides, the CDR3 is TGTGCCAGCAGCCAAACCCCCCCAGCGGGAGGGACAGATACGCAGTATTTT. Translating it yields CASSQTPPAGGTDTQYF.

V gene TRBV28 combines with J gene TRBJ1-2; D uncertain. CDR3 length equals 13 residues. V shed 5 bases and J shed 0 bases, with 7 bases lying between them. The V gene's germline CDR1 is MDHEN and CDR2 SYDVKM. The CDR3 reads CASSITANYGYTF. CDR3 in DNA: TGTGCCAGCAGTATAACAGCTAACTATGGCTACACCTTC.

The chain carries TRBV5-6 and TRBJ2-5, with TRBD2 identical over 9 bases. The trim removed 4 bases at V and 5 bases at J, leaving 12 bases unmatched. Germline V gives CDR1 SGHDT, CDR2 YYEEEE. The CDR3 covers 16 residues. The DNA for the CDR3 is TGTGCCAGCAGCGCCAATCCCGGGACTAGCCTGGAGACCCAGTACTTC. Amino acids: CASSANPGTSLETQYF. Filled out from reference TRBV5-6 and TRBJ2-5, the complete variable domain reads DAGVTQSPTHLIKTRGQQVTLRCSPKSGHDTVSWYQQALGQGPQFIFQYYEEEERQRGNFPDRFSGHQFPNYSSELNVNALLLGDSALYLCASSANPGTSLETQYFGPGTRLLVL.

The chain's CDR3 is CASSHGGLSNQPQHF. CDR3 in DNA: TGTGCCAGCAGCCACGGGGGTCTAAGCAATCAGCCCCAGCATTTT. The J gene is TRBJ1-5, the V gene TRBV28; possible D gene TRBD1, 5 bases. Germline V gene sequence: CDR1 MDHEN, CDR2 SYDVKM. The CDR3 loop spans 15 amino acids. V was pared by 6 bases and J by 1 base, with 13 bases between.

The gene calls are TRBV5-4 and TRBJ2-2, with 8 bases that match TRBD1. V lost 2 bases and J lost 6; bases outside the gene matches: 3. Germline lookup yields CDR1 SGHNT and CDR2 YYREEE (reference sequence). The CDR3 is 14 amino acids. This chain's CDR3 is CASSLPGGSGELFF. CDR3 nucleotide sequence: TGTGCCAGCAGCTTACCAGGGGGCTCCGGGGAGCTGTTTTTT.

The chain couples TRBV5-1 to TRBJ2-7; D is ambiguous. Per the germline V gene, CDR1 is SGHRS and CDR2 is YFSETQ. V was trimmed by 6 bases and J by 0 bases, leaving 13 bases between them. CDR3 size: 14 residues. The CDR3 DNA is TGCGCCAGCAAATCCACGGCAGGCTCCTACGAGCAGTACTTC. This sequence encodes CASKSTAGSYEQYF. Variable domain in full (rest from reference TRBV5-1 and TRBJ2-7): KAGVTQTPRYLIKTRGQQVTLSCSPISGHRSVSWYQQTPGQGLQFLFEYFSETQRNKGNFPGRFSGRQFSNSRSEMNVSTLELGDSALYLCASKSTAGSYEQYFGPGTRLTVT.

V is TRBV7-8 and J is TRBJ2-1, with TRBD2 matching 8 bases. The germline CDR1 and CDR2 sequences are SGHVS and FQNEAQ. This CDR3 region has 13 residues. Losses at the gene ends were 4 bases for V and 9 bases for J; bases not matched to a gene: 5. The CDR3 region has the DNA TGTGCCAGCAGCTCATCACGGGAGGGTGAGCAGTTCTTC. Translating gives CASSSSREGEQFF.

The V and J genes are TRBV11-2 and TRBJ2-2; D is unclear. Germline CDR1 reads SGHAT; CDR2 reads FQNNGV. The V gene lost 5 bases and the J gene lost 5 bases, with 12 bases spanning the gap. The length of the CDR3 is 14 residues. The CDR3: CASSLLPSTGELFF. CDR3 DNA: TGTGCCAGCAGCCTACTCCCCTCGACCGGGGAGCTGTTTTTT. The variable domain in full, completed from reference TRBV11-2 and TRBJ2-2, reads EAGVAQSPRYKIIEKRQSVAFWCNPISGHATLYWYQQILGQGPKLLIQFQNNGVVDDSQLPKDRFSAERLKGVDSTLKIQPAKLEDSAVYLCASSLLPSTGELFFGEGSRLTVL.

This clone was seen only once. The chain combines TRBV30 with TRBJ2-7; 15 nucleotides match TRBD2. V was clipped by 5 bases and J by 7 bases; unmatched bases: 9. Germline CDR1 and CDR2: GTSNPN and SVGIG (reference sequence). CDR3 length: 15 amino acids. The CDR3 spells CAWEGLAGGPREQYF. For the CDR3, the DNA is TGTGCCTGGGAAGGACTAGCGGGAGGGCCGAGAGAGCAGTACTTC.

J is TRBJ2-5 and V is TRBV5-4, with 10 bases identical to TRBD1. Looked up from germline, CDR1 is SGHNT and CDR2 is YYREEE (reference sequence). J lost 1 base, V lost 3 bases, and 6 bases had no gene match. The CDR3 sequence is 16 residues long. The DNA for the CDR3 is TGTGCCAGCAGCTCGGGACAGGGGCGCTCCCAAGAGACCCAGTACTTC. This sequence encodes CASSSGQGRSQETQYF.

V is TRBV27 and J is TRBJ2-7, with 7 positions matching TRBD2. This CDR3 is 11 amino acids long. The V gene end was trimmed by 6 bases and the J gene end by 6 bases; junction bases not matched to a gene: 2. Germline-derived CDR1 and CDR2 are MNHEY and SMNVEV (reference sequence). CDR3: CASSSGGEQYF. DNA for the CDR3: TGTGCCAGCAGCTCGGGAGGCGAGCAGTACTTC.

The CDR3 here is CASSPTPQGPNEKLFF. The CDR3 DNA sequence: TGTGCCAGCAGTCCTACCCCACAGGGGCCTAATGAAAAACTGTTTTTT. The chain links TRBV27 to TRBJ1-4, with 7 nucleotides matching TRBD1. J lost 3 bases, V lost 5 bases, and 9 bases had no gene match. This CDR3 is built from 16 residues. CDR1 is MNHEY, CDR2 SMNVEV, per germline (reference sequence).

This sequence joins TRBV2 and TRBJ2-5, with D perhaps TRBD2 (5 bases). This CDR3 has 15 amino acids. Germline V gene data show CDR1 as SNHLY and CDR2 as FYNNEI. The germline V and J ends were trimmed by 4 bases and 5 bases, with 17 bases remaining between them. The CDR3, as DNA: TGTGCCAGCAGTGCGCTCGGGGTAGGCACGGAGACCCAGTACTTC. Protein product: CASSALGVGTETQYF. Together with reference TRBV2 and TRBJ2-5, the CDR3 gives the full variable domain: EPEVTQTPSHQVTQMGQEVILRCVPISNHLYFYWYRQILGQKVEFLVSFYNNEISEKSEIFDDQFSVERPDGSNFTLKIRSTKLEDSAMYFCASSALGVGTETQYFGPGTRLLVL.

CDR3 protein: CASSRLSDRAAYEQYF. DNA of the CDR3: TGTGCCAGCAGCCGATTATCGGACAGGGCTGCCTACGAGCAGTACTTC. V and J are TRBV11-2 and TRBJ2-5; 8 bases agree with TRBD1. The J call may be in error: the DNA end matches TRBJ2-7 better. This CDR3 spans 16 amino acids. Germline loops: CDR1 SGHAT, CDR2 FQNNGV.

This clone was detected once. The chain is built from TRBV7-9 and TRBJ2-1; 7 positions agree with TRBD2. CDR3 size: 14 residues. From germline, CDR1 is SEHNR and CDR2 FQNEAQ (reference sequence). V was pared by 4 bases and J by 3 bases, with 3 bases of the junction left unmatched. The CDR3 is CASSSRTSYNEQFF. For the CDR3, the DNA is TGTGCCAGCAGCTCCAGGACTAGCTACAATGAGCAGTTCTTC.

The V gene is TRBV2, the J gene TRBJ2-7; D is perhaps TRBD1 (6 bases). Germline loops: CDR1 SNHLY, CDR2 FYNNEI. The V end lost 4 bases, the J end lost 1 base, and 11 bases lay between the germline ends. This CDR3 contains 14 residues. The CDR3 protein is CASSGTVISYEQYF. The CDR3 DNA is TGTGCCAGCAGTGGGACAGTCATATCCTACGAGCAGTACTTC.

The chain recombines TRBV19 with TRBJ2-3; 7 bases fit TRBD1. Germline loops: CDR1 LNHDA, CDR2 SQIVND (reference sequence). V dropped 1 base and J dropped 2; count of bases not matched to a gene: 3. This CDR3 spans 15 amino acids. CDR3 protein: CASSIGDRVTDTQYF. CDR3 DNA: TGTGCCAGTAGTATAGGCGACAGGGTCACAGATACGCAGTATTTT.

The chain uses TRBV7-9 and TRBJ2-1; 12 bases map to TRBD2. Trimming cost V 5 bases and J 9 bases; bases outside gene matches: 11. CDR3 length: 16 amino acids. Germline values: CDR1 SEHNR, CDR2 FQNEAQ (reference sequence). CDR3 DNA: TGTGCCAGCAGCCAAGAAGTGTCTAGCGGGAGGGTTGAGCAGTTCTTC. Translating it yields CASSQEVSSGRVEQFF. Filled out from reference TRBV7-9 and TRBJ2-1, the complete variable domain reads DTGVSQNPRHKITKRGQNVTFRCDPISEHNRLYWYRQTLGQGPEFLTYFQNEAQLEKSRLLSDRFSAERPKGSFSTLEIQRTEQGDSAMYLCASSQEVSSGRVEQFFGPGTRLTVL.

The chain employs TRBV7-5 and TRBJ2-1; the D call in the table, TRBD1, was not verified against the DNA. TRBV7-5 is classified as a pseudogene. CDR3 size: 16 residues. The CDR3 DNA reads as TGTGTCAGAAGCGGTCGCCGGGACAGGTTTGACAATGAGCAGTTCTTC. It translates to CVRSGRRDRFDNEQFF.

The J gene is TRBJ2-7, the V gene TRBV19, with 15 bases identical to TRBD2. This CDR3 comprises 17 residues. The trim removed 8 bases at V and 0 bases at J, leaving 8 bases unmatched. CDR1 is LNHDA, CDR2 SQIVND, per germline (reference sequence). CDR3 residues: CASAGTSGGSSSYEQYF. The DNA for the CDR3 is TGTGCCAGTGCCGGGACTAGCGGGGGGAGCAGCTCCTACGAGCAGTACTTC.

The rearrangement joins TRBV30 to TRBJ1-3, with a tentative D call TRBD1 (5 bases). Germline CDR1 and CDR2: GTSNPN and SVGIG (reference sequence). Trimming shortened V by 0 bases and J by 0 bases, and 12 bases separated the two germline ends. This CDR3 region has 16 residues. The CDR3 DNA is TGTGCCTGGAGTGTAAGTCGCAGGGCCTCTGGAAACACCATATATTTT. It translates to CAWSVSRRASGNTIYF.

The chain carries TRBV19 and TRBJ2-2, with TRBD2 matching 7 bases. This CDR3 is 14 amino acids long. The V gene end was trimmed by 1 base and the J gene end by 6 bases; junction bases not matched to a gene: 2. CDR1 is LNHDA and CDR2 is SQIVND in the germline V gene (reference sequence). The CDR3 nucleotides are TGTGCCAGTAGTATAGGGACTAGTGCCGGGGAGCTGTTTTTT. As protein: CASSIGTSAGELFF.

This clone was recorded once. J is TRBJ2-7 and V is TRBV9; D may be TRBD2 (6 bases). The germline gives CDR1 SGDLS, CDR2 YYNGEE. Between the trimmed V and J ends, which lost 0 bases and 1 base, there was a span of 14 bases. This CDR3 contains 16 residues. CDR3 amino acids: CASSVGPGSASYEQYF. CDR3 nucleotides: TGTGCCAGCAGCGTAGGACCCGGGAGTGCATCCTACGAGCAGTACTTC.

This clone showed up just once. This chain uses TRBV7-6 with TRBJ2-5; D uncertain. The V end was cut by 5 bases, the J end by 4 bases, with 14 bases between. CDR1 and CDR2 from the germline V gene are SGHVS and FNYEAQ. The CDR3 contains 14 residues. The CDR3 DNA is TGTGCCAGCAGCATAGGCAGCCCGGGAGAGACCCAGTACTTC. This sequence encodes CASSIGSPGETQYF.

The DNA of the CDR3 is TGCGCCAGCAGAGGACAGGGCGGCTTCTACGAGCAGTACTTC. Protein product: CASRGQGGFYEQYF. V and J are TRBV10-2 and TRBJ2-7; 8 bases match TRBD1. Germline V lookup: CDR1 WSHSY, CDR2 SAAADI. With 6 bases clipped from V and 3 bases from J, the junction kept 7 bases outside the gene matches. The CDR3 sequence is 14 residues long.

This sequence joins TRBV28 and TRBJ2-7; 7 positions agree with TRBD2. The germline CDR1 and CDR2 sequences are MDHEN and SYDVKM. Unmatched junction bases numbered 14, after V lost 6 bases and J lost 0 bases. This CDR3 has 17 residues. This CDR3 is CASSLGTSLAASYEQYF. CDR3 sequence (DNA): TGTGCCAGCAGCTTAGGGACCTCCCTAGCGGCCTCCTACGAGCAGTACTTC.